One T cell receptor beta chain is described in this entry. The sample comes from a study of blood T cell repertoires in COVID-19. Study details: From T cells, B-cell-depleted T cells, or PBMCs came the material, which was cDNA or gDNA.

Profiled with immunoSEQ multiplex PCR; TCRdb holds only in-frame clones, not every one. The sample has 30,000 to 40,000 clones, around 81% seen once. Looked up from germline, CDR1 is LGHDT and CDR2 is YNNKEL (reference sequence). V was clipped by 6 bases and J by 6 bases; unmatched bases: 1. The CDR3 has 11 residues. The material sequenced was peripheral blood. This clonotype was sampled from a man aged 50 or older with active COVID-19. This chain connects TRBV3-1 (or the pseudogene TRBV3-2) to TRBJ1-2; TRBD1 matches 7 bases. CDR3 bases: TGTGCCAGCAGACAGGGGAATGGCTACACCTTC. It encodes CASRQGNGYTF.